The 32 T cell receptor beta chains presented below share a single source sample, sequenced in a study of CD8 T cells in ankylosing spondylitis. MiXCR, applied by TCRdb to the 5' RACE reads, yields one record per CDR3 protein. The sample lists 500,000 or so distinct CDR3 sequences, about 5% occurring once. Study-wide results and limits: Blood of patients with ankylosing spondylitis appeared to be characterized by a TCR beta motif of eight highly homologous variants.

Their antigens remain unidentified. Sequenced: blood, either unsorted or a sorted T cell fraction (not recorded which). The receptors come from a male donor with ankylosing spondylitis.

This clonotype came up many times. The chain uses TRBV20-1 and TRBJ2-5; possible D gene TRBD1, 5 bases. Germline V gene data show CDR1 as DFQATT and CDR2 as SNEGSKA (reference sequence). This CDR3 spans 13 amino acids. The V gene lost 6 bases and the J gene lost 5 bases, with 16 bases spanning the gap. The CDR3 sequence: CSAQVRVRETQYF. The CDR3 DNA follows: TGCAGTGCCCAAGTCAGGGTTAGGGAGACCCAGTACTTC.

This clonotype came up many times. The CDR3 nucleotides read TGTGCCAGCAGGACCGCGGCAGGGGAAGCTGGCTATGGCTACACCTTC. It codes for CASRTAAGEAGYGYTF. The rearrangement joins TRBV7-2 to TRBJ1-2, with D tentatively TRBD1 (6 bases). CDR3 length: 16 residues. The V end lost 6 bases, the J end lost 4 bases, and 21 bases lay between the germline ends. From germline, CDR1 is SGHTA and CDR2 FQGNSA. Full variable domain (outside the CDR3, taken from reference TRBV7-2 and TRBJ1-2): GAGVSQSPSNKVTEKGKDVELRCDPISGHTALYWYRQSLGQGLEFLIYFQGNSAPDKSGLPSDRFSAERTGGSVSTLTIQRTQQEDSAVYLCASRTAAGEAGYGYTFGSGTRLTVV.

This clonotype was picked up many times. The rearrangement links TRBV27 to TRBJ2-3, with D possibly called TRBD1 or TRBD2 (5 bases each). The CDR3 extends over 13 amino acids. The V end lost 8 bases, the J end lost 8 bases, and 17 bases lay between the germline ends. Germline V gene data show CDR1 as MNHEY and CDR2 as SMNVEV (reference sequence). CDR3: CASGGTPRGTQYF. In DNA, the CDR3 is TGTGCCAGCGGGGGAACACCTCGGGGTACGCAGTATTTT.

At least ten counts were recorded for this clonotype. J is TRBJ1-1 and V is TRBV12-3 or TRBV12-4; D is uncertain. CDR3 length: 14 residues. The ends were cut back, 1 base at V and 1 base at J, with 7 bases in the middle. Here the CDR3 DNA reads TGTGCCAGCAGTTTAGGGTATAGGAACACTGAAGCTTTCTTT. Amino acid sequence: CASSLGYRNTEAFF.

Ten or more counts support this clonotype. This chain joins TRBV10-3 and TRBJ2-1; D may correspond to TRBD1 or TRBD2 (5 bases each). Germline values: CDR1 ENHRY, CDR2 SYGVKD. The CDR3 spans 14 residues. Trimming cost V 3 bases and J 8 bases, with 14 bases left between them. CDR3 sequence: CAISDEGSLDEQFF. The CDR3 bases are TGTGCCATCAGTGACGAGGGGTCTCTCGATGAGCAGTTCTTC.

At least ten counts were recorded for this clonotype. The chain joins TRBV20-1 to TRBJ1-2; a weak D match, TRBD1 (5 bases). Germline V gene sequence: CDR1 DFQATT, CDR2 SNEGSKA (reference sequence). This CDR3 contains 13 residues. Trimming shortened V by 2 bases and J by 7 bases, and 14 bases separated the two germline ends. For the CDR3, the DNA is TGCAGTGCTAGATCCAGGGTCGGAGGTGGCTACACCTTC. Encoded protein: CSARSRVGGGYTF.

This chain joins TRBV12-3 or TRBV12-4 and TRBJ2-1; D not resolved. V dropped 3 bases and J dropped 0 bases, with 9 bases sitting between them. This CDR3 comprises 15 residues. CDR3 in amino acids: CASSFDWGSYNEQFF. The CDR3 nucleotides read TGTGCCAGCAGTTTTGACTGGGGCTCCTACAATGAGCAGTTCTTC.

As to this clonotype: With a much larger clone just one base away, this may be a read error. V gene TRBV15 combines with J gene TRBJ2-2, with D tentatively TRBD1 (5 bases). The germline V and J ends were trimmed by 0 bases and 2 bases, with 10 bases remaining between them. The CDR3 is 16 residues long. Germline lookup yields CDR1 LNHNV and CDR2 YYDKDF (reference sequence). The CDR3: CATSREGQHNTGELFF. In nucleotides, the CDR3 is TGTGCCACCAGCAGAGAGGGGCAACATAACACCGGGGAGCTGTTTTTT.

This clonotype was seen repeatedly, ten times or more. The gene calls are TRBV6-1 and TRBJ2-7; 10 bases align to TRBD2. The CDR3 extends over 15 amino acids. CDR1 and CDR2 from the germline V gene are MNHNS and SASEGT. With V trimmed by 6 bases and J by 1 base, 6 bases remained unmatched. CDR3 in DNA: TGTGCCAGCAGAACACATAGCGGGGGGTCCTACGAGCAGTACTTC. This sequence encodes CASRTHSGGSYEQYF.

The sample holds many counts of this clonotype. The chain couples TRBV9 to TRBJ2-7; D may be TRBD1 or TRBD2 (5 bases each). The CDR3 spans 15 residues. V lost 3 bases, J lost 5 bases, and 18 bases lay in between. CDR1 and CDR2 from the germline V gene are SGDLS and YYNGEE. The CDR3 sequence: CASSARDLFGDEQYF. The CDR3 nucleotides are TGTGCCAGCAGCGCCCGGGACCTCTTCGGAGACGAGCAGTACTTC.

The table lists this clonotype with many counts. The rearrangement links TRBV7-9 to TRBJ1-6; D is perhaps TRBD1 (6 bases). CDR1 and CDR2 from the germline V gene are SEHNR and FQNEAQ (reference sequence). The CDR3 contains 13 residues. V shed 5 bases and J shed 10 bases, with 12 bases lying between them. CDR3 residues: CASSPARGSPLHF. CDR3 nucleotides: TGTGCCAGCAGCCCCGCGAGGGGGTCACCCCTCCACTTT.

This clonotype was observed at least ten times. This chain uses TRBV20-1 with TRBJ1-1; D is uncertain. The CDR3 spans 11 residues. Germline V lookup: CDR1 DFQATT, CDR2 SNEGSKA (reference sequence). The germline V and J ends were trimmed by 3 bases and 8 bases, with 10 bases remaining between them. The CDR3 DNA reads TGCAGTGCTAGGGCCGAGATCGAAGCTTTCTTT. Translated, it gives CSARAEIEAFF.

This clonotype has ten or more counts. The chain links TRBV4-2 to TRBJ1-1; 10 nucleotides match TRBD1. Germline trimming cut 4 bases from V and 2 bases from J; bases unmatched to any gene: 7. CDR1 is LGHNA, CDR2 YNFKEQ, per germline. CDR3 length: 16 amino acids. CDR3 DNA sequence: TGTGCCAGCAGCCCCGACAGGGGGCTACTTAACACTGAAGCTTTCTTT. The encoded protein is CASSPDRGLLNTEAFF.

This clonotype was recorded many times. V and J are TRBV6-1 and TRBJ2-7; 15 nucleotides agree with TRBD2. Germline-derived CDR1 and CDR2 are MNHNS and SASEGT. The CDR3 runs 15 residues. J was trimmed by 5 bases and V by 6 bases; bases with no gene match: 5. CDR3 DNA: TGTGCCAGCAGGAGGGGACTAGCGGGAGGAGACGAGCAGTACTTC. Translated, it gives CASRRGLAGGDEQYF.

J is TRBJ1-3 and V is TRBV7-9; TRBD1 aligns across 9 bases. V gave up 4 bases and J gave up 6 bases; unmatched junction bases: 13. Germline values: CDR1 SEHNR, CDR2 FQNEAQ (reference sequence). The CDR3 is 17 amino acids. CDR3 amino acids: CASSSSQGANWENTIYF. The CDR3 DNA is TGTGCCAGCAGCTCTTCACAGGGGGCGAATTGGGAAAACACCATATATTTT.

This clonotype was counted a few times. The J gene is TRBJ1-2, the V gene TRBV7-9; no clear D. The germline gives CDR1 SEHNR, CDR2 FQNEAQ (reference sequence). Trimming took off 2 bases at V and 1 base at J, with 8 bases between the two ends. The CDR3 is 14 amino acids. This chain's CDR3 is CASSLIRRNYGYTF. The CDR3 nucleotides are TGTGCCAGCAGCTTAATTAGGCGTAACTATGGCTACACCTTC.

This clonotype was counted a few times. The CDR3, as DNA: TGTGCCAGCAGCACAAATCATGGGCGGGCCACTGAAGCTTTCTTT. Its translation: CASSTNHGRATEAFF. This chain links TRBV7-3 with TRBJ1-1; D unclear. V was pared by 5 bases and J by 4 bases, with 17 bases between. CDR1 and CDR2 (germline): SGHTA, FQGTGA. This CDR3 has 15 residues.

This clonotype was counted only a few times. J is TRBJ2-1 and V is TRBV3-1; TRBD2 matches 8 bases. The CDR3 has 15 amino acids. In germline, CDR1 is LGHDT, CDR2 YNNKEL (reference sequence). The V and J ends lost 3 bases and 12 bases, in that order; junction bases with no gene match: 13. The CDR3 bases are TGTGCCAGCAGCCAGCCGGGACTAGGGTCTCAACTGCAGTTCTTC. Translation gives CASSQPGLGSQLQFF.

In this sample, this clonotype turned up many times. The rearrangement joins TRBV7-8 to TRBJ1-6; 7 bases fit TRBD1. V lost 3 bases and J lost 9; bases outside the gene matches: 8. The CDR3 extends over 15 amino acids. Germline CDR1 SGHVS, CDR2 FQNEAQ. The CDR3 bases are TGTGCCAGCAGCTTGGACCGGGACAGAAGTTCACCCCTCCACTTT. Encoded protein: CASSLDRDRSSPLHF.

Many counts were recorded for this clonotype. V and J are TRBV5-1 and TRBJ2-1; perhaps D is TRBD1 or TRBD2 (6 bases each). The germline V gene encodes CDR1 SGHRS and CDR2 YFSETQ. With 4 bases removed from V and 4 bases from J, the gap between germline ends came to 21 bases. The CDR3 contains 17 residues. CDR3 residues: CASSRGGSGAVYNEQFF. CDR3 DNA sequence: TGCGCCAGCAGCCGAGGGGGTTCGGGAGCAGTATACAATGAGCAGTTCTTC.

This clonotype was observed many times. The CDR3 here is CASSIYSVETQYF. The CDR3 bases are TGTGCCAGCAGCATCTATAGCGTGGAGACCCAGTACTTC. The chain links TRBV7-9 to TRBJ2-5; TRBD2 might be the D (5 bases). V was shortened by 5 bases and J by 5 bases, with 12 bases between the two germline ends. Germline-derived CDR1 and CDR2 are SEHNR and FQNEAQ (reference sequence). The CDR3 sequence is 13 residues long. Together with reference TRBV7-9 and TRBJ2-5, the CDR3 gives the full variable domain: DTGVSQNPRHKITKRGQNVTFRCDPISEHNRLYWYRQTLGQGPEFLTYFQNEAQLEKSRLLSDRFSAERPKGSFSTLEIQRTEQGDSAMYLCASSIYSVETQYFGPGTRLLVL.

This clonotype has a count of ten or more. The gene calls are TRBV7-2 and TRBJ2-7, with D uncertain. CDR1 SGHTA and CDR2 FQGNSA come from the germline V gene. Trimming shortened V by 4 bases and J by 2 bases, and 12 bases separated the two germline ends. This CDR3 has 14 residues. CDR3 sequence: CASSSMALPYEQYF. The CDR3 DNA reads as TGTGCCAGCAGCTCGATGGCCCTTCCCTACGAGCAGTACTTC.

The sample holds a few counts of this clonotype. The V gene is TRBV28, the J gene TRBJ2-7, with 7 bases fitting TRBD1. This CDR3 has 15 amino acids. The germline V gene encodes CDR1 MDHEN and CDR2 SYDVKM. The ends lost 2 bases at V and 5 bases at J; junction bases unmatched: 9. The CDR3 DNA reads as TGTGCCAGCAGTTTAGTGGACAGGTGGGTCAACGAGCAGTACTTC. Protein: CASSLVDRWVNEQYF.

This clonotype occurred many times. The genes are TRBV15 and TRBJ2-7; no clear D gene. The germline gives CDR1 LNHNV, CDR2 YYDKDF (reference sequence). Deletions cut 1 base from V and 2 bases from J, with 12 bases between. This CDR3 is 15 amino acids long. The CDR3 spells CATSRGLQAAYEQYF. Here the CDR3 DNA reads TGTGCCACCAGCAGAGGTCTCCAGGCGGCCTACGAGCAGTACTTC.

This clonotype was seen repeatedly, ten times or more. The V and J genes are TRBV5-1 and TRBJ2-2; D possibly corresponds to TRBD2 (5 bases). Germline V lookup: CDR1 SGHRS, CDR2 YFSETQ. CDR3 length equals 14 residues. V was pared by 4 bases and J by 0 bases, with 7 bases between. The CDR3, as DNA: TGCGCCAGCAGCATGGACTCGAACACCGGGGAGCTGTTTTTT. Protein product: CASSMDSNTGELFF.

This clonotype was detected a few times. The V gene is TRBV11-3, the J gene TRBJ2-3; D may be TRBD1 or TRBD2 (5 bases each). CDR1 is SGHNT, CDR2 YENEEA, per germline. V lost 5 bases, J lost 6 bases, and 12 bases lay in between. This CDR3 has 13 residues. CDR3 in amino acids: CASSPGTLDTQYF. As DNA, the CDR3 is TGTGCCAGCAGCCCAGGGACCCTGGATACGCAGTATTTT.

This clonotype occurred many times. V usage is TRBV27 and J usage is TRBJ2-1, with D tentatively TRBD2 (6 bases). Trimming stripped 3 bases from V and 0 bases from J, with 9 bases between. Germline CDR1 reads MNHEY; CDR2 reads SMNVEV (reference sequence). This CDR3 is built from 15 residues. CDR3 sequence: CASSFGGASYNEQFF. The CDR3 DNA follows: TGTGCCAGCAGTTTTGGCGGGGCCTCCTACAATGAGCAGTTCTTC.

This chain joins TRBV7-9 and TRBJ2-7; D not resolved. V was pared by 8 bases and J by 3 bases, with 14 bases between. Germline CDR1 reads SEHNR; CDR2 reads FQNEAQ (reference sequence). The CDR3 totals 13 residues. In DNA, the CDR3 is TGTGCCAGCGGTTCATCCACCCTCTACGAGCAGTACTTC. This gives the protein CASGSSTLYEQYF.

This clonotype was recorded many times. The J gene is TRBJ1-1, the V gene TRBV5-1; D unresolved. V was pared by 2 bases and J by 2 bases, with 4 bases between. Per the germline V gene, CDR1 is SGHRS and CDR2 is YFSETQ. The CDR3 length is 12 residues. The CDR3: CASSFINTEAFF. The CDR3 nucleotides read TGCGCCAGCAGCTTCATTAACACTGAAGCTTTCTTT.

In regard to this clonotype: Possible read error: a much larger clone is one base away. This chain connects TRBV5-1 to TRBJ2-1; the match to TRBD2 covers 7 bases. The CDR3 runs to 14 residues. Germline loops: CDR1 SGHRS, CDR2 YFSETQ. The CDR3 is CASSLAVSYNGQFF. The CDR3 nucleotides read TGCGCCAGCAGCCTAGCGGTCTCCTACAATGGGCAGTTCTTC.

This clonotype was recorded at least ten times. The chain uses TRBV4-3 and TRBJ2-2, with 7 bases matching TRBD1. This CDR3 spans 16 amino acids. Germline V gene sequence: CDR1 LGHNA, CDR2 YSLEER. The V gene end was trimmed by 1 base and the J gene end by 6 bases; junction bases not matched to a gene: 8. As DNA, the CDR3 is TGCGCCAGCAGCCAAGGGTCGTGGCAGGGGGCCGGGGAGCTGTTTTTT. This sequence encodes CASSQGSWQGAGELFF.

This clonotype was recorded many times. The J gene is TRBJ2-5, the V gene TRBV6-1; 9 nucleotides agree with TRBD1. In germline, CDR1 is MNHNS, CDR2 SASEGT. The trim removed 8 bases at V and 5 bases at J, leaving 9 bases unmatched. There are 14 residues in the CDR3. For the CDR3, the DNA is TGTGCCAGCCAGGGGGACAGGGAAGCGGAGACCCAGTACTTC. Translated, it gives CASQGDREAETQYF.